The clone carrying this TCR beta chain has only one observation. The antigen is not known. These data originate in a study of OX40 agonist ivuxolimab in advanced cancers. Study-wide results and caveats: Some nonresponders also had low normalized T-cell clonal expansion. At 0.1 to 3.0 mg/kg and by week 6, CD4+ and CD8+ T cells in the blood had expanded clonally.

The cohort excluded patients with autoimmune disease history or systemic immunosuppression. The CDR3 is 11 amino acids. Some clones are missing from TCRdb's copy, which holds only in-frame ones; the method was immunoSEQ multiplex PCR. The sample lists 60,000 to 90,000 clones; 86% were seen once. The chain carries TRBV12-2 and TRBJ1-6. TRBV12-2 is deemed a pseudogene. The sample consisted of CD4+ or CD8+ T cells sorted from blood, taken in a trial of the OX40 agonist ivuxolimab. The clonotype was recovered from an adult with an advanced solid tumor such as melanoma, head and neck, liver or kidney cancer. The CDR3 loop is CASRFLSPLHF. In DNA, the CDR3 is TGTGCAAGTCGCTTCCTTTCACCCCTCCACTTT.